This entry features one TCR beta chain sequence. The data stem from a study of beta chain features in type 1 diabetes. This CDR3 is 15 amino acids long. From germline, CDR1 is KGHSH and CDR2 LQKENI. The ends were cut back, 1 base at V and 6 bases at J, with 16 bases in the middle. Expressed TCRB transcripts were sequenced, since all the RNA that had been isolated was reverse transcribed. Repertoires were generated with immunoSEQ multiplex PCR, while TCRdb's copy carries only in-frame clones and drops some. The sample shows roughly 230,000 clones, about 9.3% of them seen only once. The chain employs TRBV18 and TRBJ2-7, with D tentatively TRBD2 (7 bases). The sample taken for sequencing was naive CD4+ T cells from blood. This TCR derives from a woman aged 18-30 years in good health. The CDR3 nucleotides read TGTGCCAGCTCACCACTTGCAGGGGAGGGAGGCGAGCAGTACTTC. As protein: CASSPLAGEGGEQYF.